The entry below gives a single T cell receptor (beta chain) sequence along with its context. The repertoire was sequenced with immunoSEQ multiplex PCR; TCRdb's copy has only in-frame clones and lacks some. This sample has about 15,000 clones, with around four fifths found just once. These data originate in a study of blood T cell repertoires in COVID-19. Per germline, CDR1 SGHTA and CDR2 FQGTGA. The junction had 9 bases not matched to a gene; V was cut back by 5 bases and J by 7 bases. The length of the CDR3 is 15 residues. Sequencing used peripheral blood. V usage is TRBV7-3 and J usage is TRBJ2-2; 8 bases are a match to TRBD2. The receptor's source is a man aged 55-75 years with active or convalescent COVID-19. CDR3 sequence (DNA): TGTGCCAGCAGCCAACCGACTAGCGCGGGCGGGGAGCTGTTTTTT. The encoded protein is CASSQPTSAGGELFF. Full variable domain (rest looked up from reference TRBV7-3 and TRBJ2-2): GAGVSQTPSNKVTEKGKYVELRCDPISGHTALYWYRQSLGQGPEFLIYFQGTGAADDSGLPNDRFFAVRPEGSVSTLKIQRTERGDSAVYLCASSQPTSAGGELFFGEGSRLTVL.